These 5 T cell receptor beta chains were all obtained from the same sample, sequenced in a study of cytomegalovirus exposure and HLA in healthy donors (dated by TCRdb to between 2016 and 2019). Preparation of the library involved the immunoSEQ multiplex PCR assay. For the multiplex PCR, a mixture combining 60 forward primers for TCR Vbeta segments and 13 reverse primers for TCR Jbeta segments was used. TCRdb limited this immuneACCESS table to in-frame rearrangements with V and J called. A share of clones is missing; checked studies link under half to unresolved V genes, and the rest is unexplained. This sample lists around 96,000 clones; around 64% were detected once. About 3.5% of the sample is in the top ten clones. Input material: PBMCs. All receptors derive from a man between 60 and 70 years old in good health and CMV-seronegative.

The chain employs TRBV2 and TRBJ2-3; 8 bases align to TRBD2. CDR1 is SNHLY and CDR2 is FYNNEI in the germline V gene. The CDR3 sequence is 15 residues long. With 6 bases clipped from V and 1 base from J, the junction kept 6 bases outside the gene matches. The CDR3 coding sequence is TGTGCCAGCAGCTCGAGAGCGGGAGGCACAGATACGCAGTATTTT. Translating it yields CASSSRAGGTDTQYF.

A single count supports this clone. The junction does not match germline at one end; this may be a read error. The chain carries TRBV7-9 and TRBJ2-2; unclear D gene. The CDR3 extends over 17 amino acids. Looked up from germline, CDR1 is SEHNR and CDR2 is FQNEAQ (reference sequence). CDR3 loop: CSSSPTAGGLNTGELFF. The CDR3 DNA reads TGTTCCAGCAGCCCAACGGCCGGCGGCCTGAACACCGGGGAGCTGTTTTTT.

V and J are TRBV15 and TRBJ2-5; D possibly corresponds to TRBD1 (5 bases). Per the germline V gene, CDR1 is LNHNV and CDR2 is YYDKDF (reference sequence). Trimming removed 0 bases from V and 5 bases from J, with 10 bases in between. This CDR3 region has 14 residues. The CDR3: CATSRDIGAETQYF. CDR3 DNA sequence: TGTGCCACCAGCAGAGATATAGGGGCCGAGACCCAGTACTTC.

The CDR3: CAWRDRQARSGNTIYF. The CDR3 nucleotides read TGTGCCTGGAGGGACCGACAGGCACGCTCTGGAAACACCATATATTTT. V and J are TRBV30 and TRBJ1-3, with a tentative D call TRBD1 (6 bases). Trimming left V 3 bases short and J 0 bases short, with 15 bases between. The length of the CDR3 is 16 residues. Per germline, CDR1 GTSNPN and CDR2 SVGIG (reference sequence). The full variable domain, rest sourced from reference TRBV30 and TRBJ1-3, is SQTIHQWPATLVQPVGSPLSLECTVEGTSNPNLYWYRQAAGRGLQLLFYSVGIGQISSEVPQNLSASRPQDRQFILSSKKLLLSDSGFYLCAWRDRQARSGNTIYFGEGSWLTVV.

This sequence joins TRBV6-1 and TRBJ2-5, with 7 bases fitting TRBD1. Germline V CDR1 and CDR2: MNHNS, SASEGT. The CDR3 has 13 amino acids. V dropped 4 bases and J dropped 1; count of bases not matched to a gene: 0. The CDR3 DNA reads as TGTGCCAGCAGTGGGGACAGCCAAGAGACCCAGTACTTC. Translation gives CASSGDSQETQYF.